These 26 T cell receptor beta chains were sequenced from one sample in a study of cytomegalovirus exposure and HLA in healthy donors. Both 60 Vbeta primers and 13 Jbeta primers went into the PCR. TCRdb's copy holds only in-frame clones and misses some; the assay was immunoSEQ multiplex PCR. This table holds about 150,000 clones, about 78% found once. Material for sequencing was PBMCs. Every receptor here comes from a male donor in good health and CMV-seronegative.

The chain links TRBV11-2 to TRBJ1-1; 11 bases line up with TRBD1. V shed 2 bases, J shed 10 bases, and the junction held 3 bases outside the gene matches. The germline V gene encodes CDR1 SGHAT and CDR2 FQNNGV. CDR3 length: 13 amino acids. The CDR3, as DNA: TGTGCCAGCAGCTTAAGGACAGGGGGCAGAGCTTTCTTT. Its protein is CASSLRTGGRAFF. Drawing the rest from reference TRBV11-2 and TRBJ1-1, the complete variable domain is EAGVAQSPRYKIIEKRQSVAFWCNPISGHATLYWYQQILGQGPKLLIQFQNNGVVDDSQLPKDRFSAERLKGVDSTLKIQPAKLEDSAVYLCASSLRTGGRAFFGQGTRLTVV.

This clone showed up just a few times. The J gene is TRBJ2-3, the V gene TRBV5-6; 11 bases align to TRBD2. V gave up 4 bases and J gave up 1 base; unmatched junction bases: 11. CDR1 is SGHDT, CDR2 YYEEEE, per germline. The CDR3 is 18 amino acids. The CDR3 DNA sequence: TGTGCCAGCAGCGCGGACCGGGAACTAGCGGGGGGCACAGATACGCAGTATTTT. Protein product: CASSADRELAGGTDTQYF.

This clone was seen a handful of times. The rearrangement joins TRBV6-5 to TRBJ2-1; 11 bases map to TRBD1. The CDR3 is 15 amino acids. Germline assignment: CDR1 MNHEY and CDR2 SVGAGI. V gave up 5 bases and J gave up 4 bases; unmatched junction bases: 4. The CDR3: CASSHGTGGYNEQFF. DNA of the CDR3: TGTGCCAGCAGTCACGGGACAGGGGGTTACAATGAGCAGTTCTTC.

The chain links TRBV4-2 to TRBJ2-7; weak D call: TRBD2 (5 bases). Germline V gene data show CDR1 as LGHNA and CDR2 as YNFKEQ. The CDR3 sequence is 15 residues long. The germline V and J ends were trimmed by 0 bases and 2 bases, with 11 bases remaining between them. CDR3 sequence (DNA): TGTGCCAGCAGCCAAGACAGTCGGGATACCTACGAGCAGTACTTC. This sequence encodes CASSQDSRDTYEQYF.

In this sample, this clone turned up a few times. The chain is built from TRBV18 and TRBJ1-5; tentative D call: TRBD1 (6 bases). CDR1 and CDR2 (germline): KGHSH, LQKENI. The ends were cut back, 4 bases at V and 4 bases at J, with 8 bases in the middle. CDR3 length: 13 amino acids. CDR3: CASSLQGNQPQHF. The CDR3 DNA reads TGTGCCAGCTCACTACAGGGTAATCAGCCCCAGCATTTT.

V gene TRBV7-2 combines with J gene TRBJ1-5; the D is unclear. The CDR3 is 13 amino acids. CDR1 is SGHTA, CDR2 FQGNSA, per germline. Between the trimmed V and J ends, which lost 1 base and 6 bases, there was a span of 7 bases. The chain's CDR3 is CASSLGAGQPQHF. The DNA for the CDR3 is TGTGCCAGCAGCTTAGGAGCCGGTCAGCCCCAGCATTTT.

The rearrangement links TRBV5-8 to TRBJ2-5; 9 nucleotides match TRBD1. CDR1 SGHTS and CDR2 YDEGEE come from the germline V gene. The V and J ends lost 5 bases and 4 bases, in that order; junction bases with no gene match: 6. The CDR3 totals 14 residues. The CDR3 DNA is TGTGCCAGCAGACAAACAGGGGGCACAGAGACCCAGTACTTC. Amino acids: CASRQTGGTETQYF.

This clone was recorded once. The chain employs TRBV28 and TRBJ1-2, with D tentatively TRBD1 (5 bases). The CDR3 runs to 17 residues. V gave up 6 bases and J gave up 4 bases, with 24 bases separating them. From germline, CDR1 is MDHEN and CDR2 SYDVKM. The CDR3 loop reads CASSPRGRENKGYGYTF. In nucleotides, the CDR3 is TGTGCCAGCAGCCCCCGGGGGAGAGAGAACAAGGGCTATGGCTACACCTTC.

This chain links TRBV28 with TRBJ2-1, with 8 nucleotides matching TRBD1. V was clipped by 5 bases and J by 3 bases; unmatched bases: 9. CDR3 size: 16 residues. Germline V lookup: CDR1 MDHEN, CDR2 SYDVKM. CDR3 amino acids: CASSPRQGNLYNEQFF. The CDR3, as DNA: TGTGCCAGCAGTCCCCGACAGGGGAATCTCTACAATGAGCAGTTCTTC.

This rearrangement joins TRBV15 to TRBJ1-3, with D tentatively TRBD1 (5 bases). This CDR3 comprises 14 residues. The germline V gene has CDR1 LNHNV and CDR2 YYDKDF (reference sequence). Trimming shortened V by 9 bases and J by 0 bases, and 12 bases separated the two germline ends. The CDR3, as DNA: TGTGCCACAGCCGGGGGGGGCTCTGGAAACACCATATATTTT. Its protein product is CATAGGGSGNTIYF.

The chain links TRBV5-1 to TRBJ2-7; 7 positions match TRBD1. Trimming took 0 bases from V and 4 from J; bases not matched to a gene: 4. Germline V CDR1 and CDR2: SGHRS, YFSETQ. This CDR3 contains 14 residues. The CDR3: CASSLEGARYEQYF. Written as DNA, the CDR3 is TGCGCCAGCAGCTTGGAGGGGGCGCGGTACGAGCAGTACTTC.

V and J are TRBV28 and TRBJ1-4, with D possibly matching TRBD1 (5 bases). The V gene's germline CDR1 is MDHEN and CDR2 SYDVKM. This CDR3 comprises 16 residues. Trimming removed 3 bases from V and 0 bases from J, with 11 bases in between. The CDR3 reads CASSLQGRTTNEKLFF. For the CDR3, the DNA is TGTGCCAGCAGTTTGCAGGGTAGAACAACTAATGAAAAACTGTTTTTT.

The V and J genes are TRBV30 and TRBJ1-2, with D uncertain. V dropped 8 bases and J dropped 7 bases, with 20 bases sitting between them. The CDR3 consists of 13 residues. Germline V lookup: CDR1 GTSNPN, CDR2 SVGIG (reference sequence). CDR3 protein: CAARLFWARGYTF. The CDR3 coding sequence is TGTGCCGCAAGATTGTTTTGGGCGCGTGGCTACACCTTC.

This chain connects TRBV5-1 to TRBJ1-4; the D gene is possibly TRBD1 (5 bases). This CDR3 spans 14 amino acids. V lost 1 base to trimming and J lost 5 bases, with 9 bases between them. Germline values: CDR1 SGHRS, CDR2 YFSETQ. The CDR3 nucleotides read TGCGCCAGCAGCTTGAGGGGTCAAAATGAAAAACTGTTTTTT. This encodes CASSLRGQNEKLFF.

The chain uses TRBV5-4 and TRBJ2-2; TRBD2 matches 8 bases. The CDR3 spans 15 residues. Unmatched junction bases numbered 5, after V lost 4 bases and J lost 3 bases. CDR1 is SGHNT and CDR2 is YYREEE in the germline V gene (reference sequence). The DNA for the CDR3 is TGTGCCAGCAGCATTAGCGGGACTTACACCGGGGAGCTGTTTTTT. Translated, it gives CASSISGTYTGELFF.

The genes are TRBV28 and TRBJ1-1, with 7 bases aligning to TRBD1. Per the germline V gene, CDR1 is MDHEN and CDR2 is SYDVKM. The ends lost 5 bases at V and 1 base at J; junction bases unmatched: 4. The CDR3 loop spans 14 amino acids. The CDR3 spells CASSRTGWNTEAFF. CDR3 DNA sequence: TGTGCCAGCAGTCGGACAGGTTGGAACACTGAAGCTTTCTTT.

A single count supports this clone. The CDR3 here is CASSLEASGSFVNTGELFF. The CDR3 DNA follows: TGCGCCAGCAGCTTGGAGGCTAGCGGGAGCTTTGTGAACACCGGGGAGCTGTTTTTT. V and J are TRBV5-1 and TRBJ2-2; 10 bases fit TRBD2. The V gene end was trimmed by 0 bases and the J gene end by 1 base; junction bases not matched to a gene: 9. Germline V CDR1 and CDR2: SGHRS, YFSETQ. The length of the CDR3 is 19 residues.

In this sample, this clone turned up a few times. This chain uses TRBV7-2 with TRBJ2-1; D might be TRBD2 (5 bases). Germline V CDR1 and CDR2: SGHTA, FQGNSA. The CDR3 is 13 amino acids. V was cut by 1 base and J by 9 bases, with 10 bases left in between. CDR3 amino acids: CASSLGGSFEQFF. The CDR3 nucleotides are TGTGCCAGCAGCTTAGGAGGGAGTTTTGAGCAGTTCTTC.

The chain uses TRBV6-6 and TRBJ1-2; D ambiguous. Germline lookup yields CDR1 MNHNY and CDR2 SVGAGI (reference sequence). The V end lost 1 base, the J end lost 2 bases, and 5 bases lay between the germline ends. The CDR3 consists of 13 residues. For the CDR3, the DNA is TGTGCCAGCAGTTACTTCCCAAACTATGGCTACACCTTC. Translated: CASSYFPNYGYTF.

This clone showed up just a few times. The chain has TRBV7-2 and TRBJ2-3; D uncertain. This CDR3 has 13 amino acids. CDR1 SGHTA and CDR2 FQGNSA come from the germline V gene. V lost 5 bases, J lost 6 bases, and 12 bases lay in between. This CDR3 reads CASSLPYRDTQYF. In DNA, the CDR3 is TGTGCCAGCAGCCTGCCGTATCGGGATACGCAGTATTTT. Complete variable domain (other parts from reference TRBV7-2 and TRBJ2-3): GAGVSQSPSNKVTEKGKDVELRCDPISGHTALYWYRQSLGQGLEFLIYFQGNSAPDKSGLPSDRFSAERTGGSVSTLTIQRTQQEDSAVYLCASSLPYRDTQYFGPGTRLTVL.

The rearrangement uses TRBV11-2 and TRBJ2-7; no definite D call. Germline loops: CDR1 SGHAT, CDR2 FQNNGV. This CDR3 region has 11 residues. V lost 4 bases to trimming and J lost 2 bases, with 3 bases between them. CDR3 amino acids: CASSSTYEQYF. The CDR3 nucleotides are TGTGCCAGCAGCTCTACCTACGAGCAGTACTTC.

CDR3 bases: TGTGCCAGCAGCACTAGACTAGCGGGAGGGCCAGTTTACGAGCAGTACTTC. It translates to CASSTRLAGGPVYEQYF. The chain has TRBV7-2 and TRBJ2-7, with TRBD2 matching over 14 bases. Germline loops: CDR1 SGHTA, CDR2 FQGNSA. The CDR3 is 17 residues long. V lost 5 bases, J lost 4 bases, and 10 bases stayed unmatched. The whole variable domain, remainder taken from reference TRBV7-2 and TRBJ2-7, is GAGVSQSPSNKVTEKGKDVELRCDPISGHTALYWYRQSLGQGLEFLIYFQGNSAPDKSGLPSDRFSAERTGGSVSTLTIQRTQQEDSAVYLCASSTRLAGGPVYEQYFGPGTRLTVT.

V is TRBV11-2 and J is TRBJ2-1; D perhaps matches TRBD2 (6 bases). This CDR3 region has 13 residues. V lost 3 bases and J 8 bases, leaving 11 bases between the germline ends. Per the germline V gene, CDR1 is SGHAT and CDR2 is FQNNGV. The CDR3 DNA sequence: TGTGCCAGCAGCTTCCTTAGCGGCGATGAGCAGTTCTTC. This encodes CASSFLSGDEQFF.

This chain links TRBV11-3 with TRBJ1-5; D may be TRBD1 (5 bases). The germline V gene has CDR1 SGHNT and CDR2 YENEEA. Between the trimmed V and J ends, which lost 7 bases and 3 bases, there was a span of 22 bases. This CDR3 has 17 amino acids. DNA for the CDR3: TGTGCCAGCACCCCCTTGGTGGCGGGGGGGATCAATCAGCCCCAGCATTTT. It is translated as CASTPLVAGGINQPQHF.

This rearrangement joins TRBV14 to TRBJ2-1; 9 nucleotides line up with TRBD2. V lost 6 bases to trimming and J lost 8 bases; unmatched junction nucleotides: 8. Germline-derived CDR1 and CDR2 are SGHDN and FVKESK. The CDR3 length is 14 residues. The DNA of the CDR3 is TGTGCCAGCAGGGCTAGCGGGGACTCGTATGAGCAGTTCTTC. It encodes CASRASGDSYEQFF.

This chain links TRBV4-1 with TRBJ1-2; possible D gene TRBD1, 6 bases. CDR1 and CDR2 (germline): MGHRA, YSYEKL. The CDR3 consists of 15 residues. V lost 3 bases to trimming and J lost 2 bases, with 13 bases between them. CDR3 in amino acids: CASSHVGQTNYGYTF. DNA of the CDR3: TGCGCCAGCAGCCACGTGGGACAAACGAACTATGGCTACACCTTC.